The text below deals with one T cell receptor (beta chain). As yet, its antigen is unknown. This CDR3 is 13 amino acids long. V was trimmed by 6 bases and J by 0 bases, leaving 9 bases between them. Germline-derived CDR1 and CDR2 are WSHSY and SAAADI. This entry is derived from a study of cytomegalovirus exposure and HLA in healthy donors. The PCR employed 60 Vbeta primers together with 13 Jbeta primers. Some clones are missing from TCRdb's copy, which holds only in-frame ones; the method was immunoSEQ multiplex PCR. The sample has 270,000 or so clones, around 90% seen once. Study outcomes and limitations: Reports indicated that the classifier achieved high specificity and sensitivity in diagnosing cytomegalovirus status. TCR beta chains numbering 164 were designated cytomegalovirus-associated. It was taken for granted in presence/absence analyses that sequencing depth across donors was roughly uniform.

The sample was PBMCs. This chain links TRBV10-2 with TRBJ2-7, with D possibly being TRBD1 (6 bases). The clonotype originates from a girl aged 2 to 10 in good health and CMV-seronegative. The CDR3 DNA is TGCGCCAGCAGGGTGGACAGCTCCTACGAGCAGTACTTC. This codes for CASRVDSSYEQYF.